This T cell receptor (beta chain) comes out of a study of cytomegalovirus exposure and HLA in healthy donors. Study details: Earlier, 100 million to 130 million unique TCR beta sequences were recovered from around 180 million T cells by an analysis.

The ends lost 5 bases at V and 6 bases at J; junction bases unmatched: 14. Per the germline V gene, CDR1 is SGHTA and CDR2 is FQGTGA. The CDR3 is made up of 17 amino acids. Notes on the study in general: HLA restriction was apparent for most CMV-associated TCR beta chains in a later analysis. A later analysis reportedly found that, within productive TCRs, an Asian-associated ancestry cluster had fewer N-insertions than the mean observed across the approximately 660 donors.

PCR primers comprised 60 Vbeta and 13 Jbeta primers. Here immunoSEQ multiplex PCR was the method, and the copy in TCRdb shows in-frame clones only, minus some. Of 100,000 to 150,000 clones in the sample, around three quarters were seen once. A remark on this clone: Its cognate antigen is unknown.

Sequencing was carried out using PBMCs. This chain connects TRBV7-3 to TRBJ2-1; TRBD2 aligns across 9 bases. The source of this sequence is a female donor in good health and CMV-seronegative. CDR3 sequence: CASSDKQTSGLSNEQFF. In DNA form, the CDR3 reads TGTGCCAGCAGCGACAAACAGACTAGCGGTTTAAGCAATGAGCAGTTCTTC.